This TCR beta chain was captured by sequencing in a study of technical replicates of blood from several donors. The CDR3 is 16 amino acids. Germline trimming cut 4 bases from V and 5 bases from J; bases unmatched to any gene: 5. Per germline, CDR1 SGHNT and CDR2 YYREEE (reference sequence). Repertoires were generated with immunoSEQ multiplex PCR, while TCRdb's copy carries only in-frame clones and drops some. In the table there are tens of thousands of clones, 85% to 95% of which are singletons. This clone was observed a handful of times. Material: T cells isolated from PBMCs. The origin of this receptor is a human donor in good health. The chain recombines TRBV5-4 with TRBJ2-2, with 13 bases lining up with TRBD2. The CDR3, as DNA: TGTGCCAGCAGCACTAGCGGGAGGGCCCGGACCGGGGAGCTGTTTTTT. Translated, it gives CASSTSGRARTGELFF.